These 10 T cell receptor beta chains were sequenced from one sample in a study of regulatory T cells in long-lasting Graves disease. From PBMCs, RNA was extracted and then used to make the TCR library. MiXCR, applied by TCRdb to the reads, yields one record per CDR3 protein. Of 850 or so distinct CDR3 sequences in the sample, approximately 80% were seen once. Specimen: peripheral blood mononuclear cells (PBMCs), collected with antithyroid drug treatment, in newly diagnosed or persistent Graves disease (not recorded which). The receptor set was obtained from a female donor with Graves disease.

This rearrangement joins TRBV27 to TRBJ1-6; D is unresolved. V was trimmed by 4 bases and J by 8 bases, leaving 9 bases between them. CDR3 size: 13 residues. From germline, CDR1 is MNHEY and CDR2 SMNVEV (reference sequence). For the CDR3, the DNA is TGTGCCAGCAGTTCGAACGGAGATTCACCCCTCCACTTT. Amino acids: CASSSNGDSPLHF.

The genes are TRBV6-2 or TRBV6-3 and TRBJ1-2, with 8 positions matching TRBD1. Germline CDR1 and CDR2: MNHEY and SVGEGT. V lost 6 bases to trimming and J lost 0 bases; unmatched junction nucleotides: 6. This CDR3 is built from 15 residues. The CDR3 nucleotides read TGTGCCAGCAGCGTGACAGGGGCTTCTAACTATGGCTACACCTTC. Translated, it gives CASSVTGASNYGYTF.

This clonotype has only a few counts. The CDR3 is CASRGWQGDQPQHF. CDR3 bases: TGTGCCAGTAGGGGATGGCAGGGGGATCAGCCCCAGCATTTT. V usage is TRBV19 and J usage is TRBJ1-5; 7 bases match TRBD1. V lost 6 bases, J lost 5 bases, and 7 bases stayed unmatched. The CDR3 extends over 14 amino acids. In germline, CDR1 is LNHDA, CDR2 SQIVND (reference sequence).

The chain is built from TRBV7-3 and TRBJ1-1; D gene uncertain. The CDR3 contains 14 residues. V lost 5 bases to trimming and J lost 5 bases, with 15 bases between them. Germline loops: CDR1 SGHTA, CDR2 FQGTGA. In nucleotides, the CDR3 is TGTGCCAGCAGCGCAAACCAAGGCTCTACTGAAGCTTTCTTT. Its protein product is CASSANQGSTEAFF.

The gene calls are TRBV15 and TRBJ1-2; no reliable D call. Trimming took 0 bases from V and 4 from J, leaving 6 bases between them. From germline, CDR1 is LNHNV and CDR2 YYDKDF (reference sequence). This CDR3 is 13 amino acids long. This CDR3 reads CATSRDFIYGYTF. The DNA of the CDR3 is TGTGCCACCAGCAGAGATTTCATCTATGGCTACACCTTC.

There are a few counts of this clonotype. V usage is TRBV14 and J usage is TRBJ1-1; 7 bases agree with TRBD1. The CDR3 runs to 14 residues. The V and J ends lost 6 bases and 0 bases, in that order; junction bases with no gene match: 4. Germline V CDR1 and CDR2: SGHDN, FVKESK. This chain's CDR3 is CASRAGGLNTEAFF. CDR3 nucleotides: TGTGCCAGCAGGGCAGGGGGGTTGAACACTGAAGCTTTCTTT.

The chain couples TRBV7-9 to TRBJ2-7; a possible D gene is TRBD1 (6 bases). V shed 6 bases and J shed 1 base, with 16 bases lying between them. The CDR3 is made up of 15 amino acids. The germline V gene encodes CDR1 SEHNR and CDR2 FQNEAQ (reference sequence). The CDR3 DNA follows: TGTGCCAGCAGTTTATCCGGACAGAGGTCCTACGAGCAGTACTTC. Protein sequence: CASSLSGQRSYEQYF.

Regarding this clonotype: The junction does not match germline at one end; this may be a read error. The chain carries TRBV9 and TRBJ2-1; 8 bases align to TRBD2. The germline gives CDR1 SGDLS, CDR2 YYNGEE. CDR3 size: 15 residues. The DNA for the CDR3 is TGTGCCAGCAGCCAGAGCGGGGGCTCCCACAATGAGCAGTTCTTC. Translating gives CASSQSGGSHNEQFF.

The sample holds one count of this clonotype. The rearrangement joins TRBV5-4 to TRBJ2-2; D is possibly TRBD2 (6 bases). Trimming took 4 bases from V and 6 from J, leaving 13 bases between them. Germline CDR1 is SGHNT and CDR2 is YYREEE (reference sequence). The CDR3 extends over 14 amino acids. The CDR3 coding sequence is TGTGCCAGCAGCCTATCTATAGCGGCCGGGGAGCTGTTTTTT. This codes for CASSLSIAAGELFF.

The rearrangement links TRBV4-3 to TRBJ1-1; no clear D. Germline V gene data show CDR1 as LGHNA and CDR2 as YSLEER. CDR3 length: 15 residues. V gave up 0 bases and J gave up 5 bases, with 13 bases separating them. CDR3 sequence reads: CASSQDRGFTTEAFF. CDR3 nucleotide sequence: TGCGCCAGCAGCCAAGATCGAGGGTTTACGACTGAAGCTTTCTTT.